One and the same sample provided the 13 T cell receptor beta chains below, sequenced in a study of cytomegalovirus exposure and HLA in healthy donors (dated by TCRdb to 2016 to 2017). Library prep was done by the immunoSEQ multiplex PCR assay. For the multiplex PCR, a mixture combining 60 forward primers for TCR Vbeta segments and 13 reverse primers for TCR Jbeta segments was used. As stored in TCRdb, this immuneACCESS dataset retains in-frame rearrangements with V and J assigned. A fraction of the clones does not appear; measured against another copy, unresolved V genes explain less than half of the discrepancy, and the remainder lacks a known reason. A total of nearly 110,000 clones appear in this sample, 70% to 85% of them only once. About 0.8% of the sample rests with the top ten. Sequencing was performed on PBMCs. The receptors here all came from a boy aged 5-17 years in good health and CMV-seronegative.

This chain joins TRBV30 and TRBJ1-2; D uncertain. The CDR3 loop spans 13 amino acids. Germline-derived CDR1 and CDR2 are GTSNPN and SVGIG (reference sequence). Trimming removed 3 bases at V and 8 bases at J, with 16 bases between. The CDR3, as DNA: TGTGCCTGGAGCCTAACGGGAGGGCGCGGCTACACCTTC. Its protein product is CAWSLTGGRGYTF.

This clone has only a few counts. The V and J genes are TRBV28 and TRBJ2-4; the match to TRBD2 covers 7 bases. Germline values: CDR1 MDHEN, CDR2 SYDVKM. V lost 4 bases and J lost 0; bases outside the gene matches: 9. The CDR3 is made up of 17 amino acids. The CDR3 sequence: CASSSGGSTLAKNIQYF. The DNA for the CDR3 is TGTGCCAGCAGTTCCGGGGGGTCTACACTAGCCAAAAACATTCAGTACTTC.

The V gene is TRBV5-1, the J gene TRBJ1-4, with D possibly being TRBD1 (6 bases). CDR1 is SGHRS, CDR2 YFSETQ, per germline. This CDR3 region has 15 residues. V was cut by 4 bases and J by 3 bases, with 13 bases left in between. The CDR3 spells CASSGGQAANEKLFF. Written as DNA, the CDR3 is TGCGCCAGCAGCGGGGGCCAGGCCGCTAATGAAAAACTGTTTTTT.

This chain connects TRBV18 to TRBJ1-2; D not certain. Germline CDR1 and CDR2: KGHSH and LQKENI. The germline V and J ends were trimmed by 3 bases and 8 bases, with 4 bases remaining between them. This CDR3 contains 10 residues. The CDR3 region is CASSPEGYTF. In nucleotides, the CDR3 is TGTGCCAGCTCACCGGAGGGCTACACCTTC.

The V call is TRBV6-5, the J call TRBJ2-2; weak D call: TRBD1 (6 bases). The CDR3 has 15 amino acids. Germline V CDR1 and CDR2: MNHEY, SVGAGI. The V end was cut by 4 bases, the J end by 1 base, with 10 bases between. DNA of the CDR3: TGTGCCAGCAGTTGGGACACCTTGAACACCGGGGAGCTGTTTTTT. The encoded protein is CASSWDTLNTGELFF.

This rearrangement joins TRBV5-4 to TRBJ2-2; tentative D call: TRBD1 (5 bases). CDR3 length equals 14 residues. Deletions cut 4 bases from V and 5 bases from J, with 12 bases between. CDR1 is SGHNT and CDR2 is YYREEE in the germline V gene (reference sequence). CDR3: CASSHASGTGELFF. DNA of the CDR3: TGTGCCAGCAGCCACGCCTCAGGGACCGGGGAGCTGTTTTTT.

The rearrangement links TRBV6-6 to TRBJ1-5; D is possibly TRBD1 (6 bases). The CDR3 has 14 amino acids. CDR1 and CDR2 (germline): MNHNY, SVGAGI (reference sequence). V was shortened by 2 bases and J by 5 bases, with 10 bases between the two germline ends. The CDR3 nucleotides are TGTGCCAGCAGTTACATACAGGGAGATCAGCCCCAGCATTTT. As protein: CASSYIQGDQPQHF.

CDR3 bases: TGTGCCAGCAGCTTAGGCCGTAACAACAATGAGCAGTTCTTC. This codes for CASSLGRNNNEQFF. The rearrangement joins TRBV13 to TRBJ2-1; no definite D call. CDR3 length equals 14 residues. V lost 0 bases and J 5 bases, leaving 8 bases between the germline ends. CDR1 is PRHDT, CDR2 FYEKMQ, per germline (reference sequence). The complete variable domain, with remaining parts taken from reference TRBV13 and TRBJ2-1, reads AAGVIQSPRHLIKEKRETATLKCYPIPRHDTVYWYQQGPGQDPQFLISFYEKMQSDKGSIPDRFSAQQFSDYHSELNMSSLELGDSALYFCASSLGRNNNEQFFGPGTRLTVL.

The CDR3 is CASSLLQGTNYGYTF. The CDR3 DNA sequence: TGTGCCAGCAGCTTGTTACAGGGAACAAACTATGGCTACACCTTC. The V gene is TRBV5-6, the J gene TRBJ1-2; TRBD1 is a possible D gene (6 bases). The CDR3 covers 15 residues. The germline CDR1 and CDR2 sequences are SGHDT and YYEEEE. V dropped 1 base and J dropped 2 bases, with 12 bases sitting between them. The full variable domain, with the rest looked up from reference TRBV5-6 and TRBJ1-2, is DAGVTQSPTHLIKTRGQQVTLRCSPKSGHDTVSWYQQALGQGPQFIFQYYEEEERQRGNFPDRFSGHQFPNYSSELNVNALLLGDSALYLCASSLLQGTNYGYTFGSGTRLTVV.

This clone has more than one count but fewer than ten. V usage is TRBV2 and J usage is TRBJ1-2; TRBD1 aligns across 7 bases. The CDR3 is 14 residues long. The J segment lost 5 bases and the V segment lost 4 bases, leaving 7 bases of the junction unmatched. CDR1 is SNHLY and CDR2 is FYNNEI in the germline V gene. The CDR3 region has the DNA TGTGCCAGCAGTGGCCAGGGGGTTATGTATGGCTACACCTTC. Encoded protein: CASSGQGVMYGYTF.

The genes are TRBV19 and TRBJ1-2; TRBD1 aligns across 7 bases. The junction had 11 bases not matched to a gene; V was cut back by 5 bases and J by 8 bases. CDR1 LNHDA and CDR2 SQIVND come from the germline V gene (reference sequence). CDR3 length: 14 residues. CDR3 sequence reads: CASSFRDRGYGYTF. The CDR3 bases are TGTGCCAGTAGTTTCCGGGACAGAGGATACGGCTACACCTTC. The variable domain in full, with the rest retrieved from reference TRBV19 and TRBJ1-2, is DGGITQSPKYLFRKEGQNVTLSCEQNLNHDAMYWYRQDPGQGLRLIYYSQIVNDFQKGDIAEGYSVSREKKESFPLTVTSAQKNPTAFYLCASSFRDRGYGYTFGSGTRLTVV.

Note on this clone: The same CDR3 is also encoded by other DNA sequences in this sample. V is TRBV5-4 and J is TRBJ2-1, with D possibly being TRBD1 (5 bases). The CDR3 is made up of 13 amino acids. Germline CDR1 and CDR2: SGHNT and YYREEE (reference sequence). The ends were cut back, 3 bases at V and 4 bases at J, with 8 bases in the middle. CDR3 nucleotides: TGTGCCAGCAGCTCTGACAGTTACAATGAGCAGTTCTTC. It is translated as CASSSDSYNEQFF.

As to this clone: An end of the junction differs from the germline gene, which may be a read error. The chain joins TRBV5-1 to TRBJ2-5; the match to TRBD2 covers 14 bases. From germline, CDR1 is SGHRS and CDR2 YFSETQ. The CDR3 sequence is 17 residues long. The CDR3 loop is CASNLGTSGGPQETQYF. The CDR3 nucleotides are TGCGCCAGCAACTTGGGGACTAGCGGGGGACCCCAAGAGACCCAGTACTTC.